The 28 T cell receptor beta chains below were found in one sample sequenced in a study of cytomegalovirus exposure and HLA in healthy donors (dated by TCRdb to the late 2010s). Receptor libraries were prepared by the immunoSEQ multiplex PCR assay. For the multiplex PCR, a mixture combining 60 forward primers for TCR Vbeta segments and 13 reverse primers for TCR Jbeta segments was used. Imported from immuneACCESS, the table was reduced by TCRdb to in-frame sequences with V and J called. These copies leave out some clones; in studies compared against another copy, an unresolved V gene accounts for under half, and the cause of the remainder is not known. The sample has 100,000 or so clones on record. The ten largest account for just under 3.5% of the sample. Input material: PBMCs. These receptors were obtained from a woman aged 25 to 39 in good health and CMV-seronegative.

V and J are TRBV4-1 and TRBJ2-7, with 8 bases matching TRBD2. The CDR3 consists of 15 residues. V trimming: 2 bases; J trimming: 3 bases; junction bases outside the gene matches: 6. CDR1 is MGHRA, CDR2 YSYEKL, per germline. CDR3 sequence: CASSQLGSGNYEQYF. In nucleotides, the CDR3 is TGCGCCAGCAGCCAATTGGGTAGCGGGAACTACGAGCAGTACTTC.

The CDR3 here is CASSIKTTGGSTGELFF. As DNA, the CDR3 is TGCGCCAGCAGTATTAAGACGACAGGGGGGAGCACCGGGGAGCTGTTTTTT. This rearrangement joins TRBV10-1 to TRBJ2-2; 9 bases line up with TRBD1. After removal of 5 bases from V and 4 bases from J, the junction contained 11 bases not matched to a gene. Germline CDR1 reads WNHNN; CDR2 reads SYGVQD (reference sequence). CDR3 length: 17 residues.

V and J are TRBV9 and TRBJ2-2, with TRBD1 matching 10 bases. Germline CDR1 is SGDLS and CDR2 is YYNGEE. With V trimmed by 3 bases and J by 2 bases, 10 bases remained unmatched. The CDR3 extends over 18 amino acids. The CDR3 bases are TGTGCCAGCAGCGGCGCACGGGACAGGGGTCCCAACACCGGGGAGCTGTTTTTT. It codes for CASSGARDRGPNTGELFF.

CDR3 in DNA: TGTGCCAGCAGCGTCGGGCGGCGGGGGGGCCAGACTCTCTACTACGAGCAGTACTTC. Translation gives CASSVGRRGGQTLYYEQYF. The genes are TRBV5-4 and TRBJ2-7, with 9 bases matching TRBD2. The CDR3 has 19 residues. With V trimmed by 4 bases and J by 3 bases, 20 bases remained unmatched. Germline V CDR1 and CDR2: SGHNT, YYREEE (reference sequence).

The chain carries TRBV28 and TRBJ2-1, with D possibly TRBD1 on 5 matching bases. The CDR3 runs 13 residues. CDR1 and CDR2 from the germline V gene are MDHEN and SYDVKM. The germline V and J ends were trimmed by 3 bases and 7 bases, with 10 bases remaining between them. CDR3 residues: CASSFAGSNEQFF. The CDR3 DNA is TGTGCCAGCAGTTTCGCAGGGTCGAATGAGCAGTTCTTC.

The chain has TRBV4-1 and TRBJ2-7; 7 bases agree with TRBD1. CDR3 size: 14 residues. Trimming cost V 6 bases and J 1 base; bases outside gene matches: 6. Germline V gene sequence: CDR1 MGHRA, CDR2 YSYEKL. The CDR3 is CASRGTVTSYEQYF. The CDR3 bases are TGCGCCAGCAGAGGGACAGTAACTTCCTACGAGCAGTACTTC.

The J gene is TRBJ2-2, the V gene TRBV10-1, with D maybe TRBD2 (6 bases). The CDR3 is 15 amino acids. Trimming pared 6 bases from V and 0 bases from J, leaving 11 bases between. From germline, CDR1 is WNHNN and CDR2 SYGVQD (reference sequence). CDR3 sequence (DNA): TGCGCCAGCAGCAGGGACTCCGCGAACACCGGGGAGCTGTTTTTT. Its translation: CASSRDSANTGELFF.

The genes are TRBV5-4 and TRBJ2-7; 7 bases agree with TRBD1. CDR1 and CDR2 from the germline V gene are SGHNT and YYREEE (reference sequence). The J segment lost 4 bases and the V segment lost 0 bases, leaving 1 base of the junction unmatched. The CDR3 covers 13 residues. CDR3 amino acids: CASSLEQGYEQYF. The CDR3 DNA sequence: TGTGCCAGCAGCTTGGAACAGGGGTACGAGCAGTACTTC.

This CDR3 is CASTIGDQPQHF. The CDR3 bases are TGTGCCAGCACCATCGGGGATCAGCCCCAGCATTTT. V and J are TRBV7-8 and TRBJ1-5; D not resolved. Looked up from germline, CDR1 is SGHVS and CDR2 is FQNEAQ. V lost 7 bases to trimming and J lost 5 bases, with 9 bases between them. The CDR3 extends over 12 amino acids.

This chain joins TRBV28 and TRBJ1-2; 10 nucleotides align to TRBD1. The germline gives CDR1 MDHEN, CDR2 SYDVKM. The CDR3 length is 15 residues. V lost 5 bases, J lost 7 bases, and 10 bases stayed unmatched. CDR3 DNA sequence: TGTGCCAGCAGTGCGTCCGGGACAGGGGAGCTTGGCTACACCTTC. It encodes CASSASGTGELGYTF.

V usage is TRBV7-3 and J usage is TRBJ2-1; 9 bases agree with TRBD2. With 1 base clipped from V and 6 bases from J, the junction kept 10 bases outside the gene matches. The CDR3 spans 17 residues. Per the germline V gene, CDR1 is SGHTA and CDR2 is FQGTGA. CDR3 loop: CASSLNPRAGGTNEQFF. The CDR3 DNA sequence: TGTGCCAGCAGCTTAAACCCCAGAGCGGGGGGCACCAATGAGCAGTTCTTC.

The chain employs TRBV2 and TRBJ2-7; D ambiguous. Between the trimmed V and J ends, which lost 5 bases and 2 bases, there was a span of 4 bases. The CDR3 runs 11 residues. Germline CDR1 reads SNHLY; CDR2 reads FYNNEI. The CDR3 region is CASSLPYEQYF. The CDR3 bases are TGTGCCAGCAGTCTCCCCTACGAGCAGTACTTC.

V usage is TRBV5-4 and J usage is TRBJ2-3; TRBD1 agrees at 8 bases. The CDR3 length is 13 residues. Germline values: CDR1 SGHNT, CDR2 YYREEE (reference sequence). Losses at the gene ends were 5 bases for V and 6 bases for J; bases not matched to a gene: 5. The CDR3 is CASRDRAKDTQYF. The CDR3 DNA reads as TGTGCCAGCAGGGACAGGGCGAAGGATACGCAGTATTTT.

The chain links TRBV28 to TRBJ1-1, with TRBD1 matching 10 bases. Germline-derived CDR1 and CDR2 are MDHEN and SYDVKM. With 4 bases clipped from V and 4 bases from J, the junction kept 0 bases outside the gene matches. This CDR3 spans 13 amino acids. For the CDR3, the DNA is TGTGCCAGCAGTTGGACAGGGGGCACTGAAGCTTTCTTT. This translates into CASSWTGGTEAFF.

The J gene is TRBJ2-1, the V gene TRBV10-3, with 7 positions matching TRBD1. After removal of 4 bases from V and 5 bases from J, the junction contained 8 bases not matched to a gene. CDR1 is ENHRY and CDR2 is SYGVKD in the germline V gene. This CDR3 spans 15 amino acids. CDR3 loop: CAISVGQDLNNEQFF. CDR3 sequence (DNA): TGTGCCATCAGTGTAGGACAGGACCTTAACAATGAGCAGTTCTTC.

The chain links TRBV9 to TRBJ1-1, with TRBD1 matching 7 bases. From germline, CDR1 is SGDLS and CDR2 YYNGEE. This CDR3 is 13 amino acids long. The junction had 9 bases not matched to a gene; V was cut back by 0 bases and J by 13 bases. The CDR3 spells CASSVAGGGRLFF. In DNA, the CDR3 is TGTGCCAGCAGCGTAGCTGGAGGGGGCCGCCTTTTCTTT. Supplemented by reference TRBV9 and TRBJ1-1, the full variable domain reads DSGVTQTPKHLITATGQRVTLRCSPRSGDLSVYWYQQSLDQGLQFLIQYYNGEERAKGNILERFSAQQFPDLHSELNLSSLELGDSALYFCASSVAGGGRLFFGQGTRLTVV.

The gene calls are TRBV28 and TRBJ1-4; D is uncertain. CDR3 length: 12 amino acids. Germline V gene lookup returns CDR1 MDHEN and CDR2 SYDVKM. V lost 10 bases, J lost 7 bases, and 13 bases lay in between. CDR3 sequence reads: CATWSRVEKLFF. The CDR3 DNA reads as TGTGCCACGTGGTCCCGGGTTGAAAAACTGTTTTTT.

The V and J genes are TRBV18 and TRBJ2-5; the D is unclear. This CDR3 region has 12 residues. Trimming removed 5 bases at V and 2 bases at J, with 6 bases between. Germline V gives CDR1 KGHSH, CDR2 LQKENI. CDR3 DNA: TGTGCCAGCTCAAACTGGCAAGAGACCCAGTACTTC. It yields the protein CASSNWQETQYF. Together with reference TRBV18 and TRBJ2-5, the CDR3 gives the full variable domain: NAGVMQNPRHLVRRRGQEARLRCSPMKGHSHVYWYRQLPEEGLKFMVYLQKENIIDESGMPKERFSAEFPKEGPSILRIQQVVRGDSAAYFCASSNWQETQYFGPGTRLLVL.

The chain links TRBV19 to TRBJ2-3, with TRBD2 matching over 13 bases. The CDR3 sequence is 19 residues long. J was trimmed by 6 bases and V by 6 bases; bases with no gene match: 18. Germline assignment: CDR1 LNHDA and CDR2 SQIVND (reference sequence). The CDR3 protein is CASRSGLTSGRWSTDTQYF. CDR3 sequence (DNA): TGTGCCAGTAGATCGGGTCTGACTAGCGGGAGGTGGAGTACGGATACGCAGTATTTT.

The chain is built from TRBV7-8 and TRBJ1-1, with D possibly TRBD1 on 6 matching bases. The CDR3 runs 13 residues. Looked up from germline, CDR1 is SGHVS and CDR2 is FQNEAQ. Trimming took off 6 bases at V and 7 bases at J, with 15 bases between the two ends. The CDR3 loop is CASRNPGEHEAFF. DNA for the CDR3: TGTGCCAGCAGAAACCCAGGGGAACATGAAGCTTTCTTT.

The chain carries TRBV27 and TRBJ1-1; D call uncertain. V lost 2 bases, J lost 6 bases, and 13 bases lay in between. CDR3 length: 14 amino acids. Germline values: CDR1 MNHEY, CDR2 SMNVEV (reference sequence). DNA of the CDR3: TGTGCCAGCAGTTTAGTAGGGAGGGAGGCTGAAGCTTTCTTT. Translating gives CASSLVGREAEAFF.

The rearrangement uses TRBV28 and TRBJ1-2; D is unclear. Trimming shortened V by 4 bases and J by 5 bases, and 8 bases separated the two germline ends. CDR3 size: 12 residues. Germline V gene data show CDR1 as MDHEN and CDR2 as SYDVKM. CDR3 loop: CASSSTDYGYTF. The CDR3 DNA reads as TGTGCCAGCAGTTCGACTGATTATGGCTACACCTTC.

This rearrangement joins TRBV11-1 to TRBJ1-1, with D possibly being TRBD1 (6 bases). The CDR3 is made up of 14 amino acids. Per germline, CDR1 SGHAT and CDR2 FQDESV (reference sequence). Trimming took 3 bases from V and 5 from J, leaving 13 bases between them. CDR3 in amino acids: CASSFDNRDTEAFF. In DNA, the CDR3 is TGTGCCAGCAGCTTCGATAACAGGGATACTGAAGCTTTCTTT.

V and J are TRBV6-5 and TRBJ1-1; no clear D gene. The ends were cut back, 0 bases at V and 0 bases at J, with 5 bases in the middle. This CDR3 is built from 14 residues. Looked up from germline, CDR1 is MNHEY and CDR2 is SVGAGI. The CDR3 DNA reads as TGTGCCAGCAGTTACTCCGGTTTGAACACTGAAGCTTTCTTT. This gives the protein CASSYSGLNTEAFF.

The chain uses TRBV27 and TRBJ2-7, with D possibly being TRBD1 (6 bases). Trimming cost V 8 bases and J 6 bases, with 23 bases left between them. Germline-derived CDR1 and CDR2 are MNHEY and SMNVEV (reference sequence). The CDR3 extends over 15 amino acids. The CDR3 is CASGPLSGVLGEQYF. The DNA for the CDR3 is TGTGCCAGCGGTCCCTTGTCAGGGGTTCTAGGCGAGCAGTACTTC.

The CDR3: CASSLVEGTAHTGNTIYF. The CDR3 nucleotides are TGTGCCAGTAGCCTTGTAGAGGGGACAGCACATACTGGAAACACCATATATTTT. V usage is TRBV27 and J usage is TRBJ1-3, with 7 bases aligning to TRBD1. There are 18 residues in the CDR3. Germline values: CDR1 MNHEY, CDR2 SMNVEV (reference sequence). The V and J ends lost 9 bases and 2 bases, in that order; junction bases with no gene match: 19.

V usage is TRBV5-1 and J usage is TRBJ2-2; maybe TRBD1 (6 bases). CDR1 is SGHRS, CDR2 YFSETQ, per germline. CDR3 length: 16 residues. The ends were cut back, 4 bases at V and 4 bases at J, with 17 bases in the middle. CDR3 protein: CASSPHRDPSTGELFF. CDR3 nucleotides: TGCGCCAGCAGCCCACACAGGGATCCGAGCACCGGGGAGCTGTTTTTT. The full variable domain, in which reference TRBV5-1 and TRBJ2-2 provide the parts outside the CDR3, is KAGVTQTPRYLIKTRGQQVTLSCSPISGHRSVSWYQQTPGQGLQFLFEYFSETQRNKGNFPGRFSGRQFSNSRSEMNVSTLELGDSALYLCASSPHRDPSTGELFFGEGSRLTVL.

The chain recombines TRBV4-1 with TRBJ1-2; 7 positions agree with TRBD1. Per the germline V gene, CDR1 is MGHRA and CDR2 is YSYEKL. With 3 bases clipped from V and 7 bases from J, the junction kept 23 bases outside the gene matches. The CDR3 loop spans 19 amino acids. The DNA of the CDR3 is TGCGCCAGCAGCCACCCAAAGCGAGGACAGGATAGAAAAGGAGGTGGCTACACCTTC. The encoded protein is CASSHPKRGQDRKGGGYTF.